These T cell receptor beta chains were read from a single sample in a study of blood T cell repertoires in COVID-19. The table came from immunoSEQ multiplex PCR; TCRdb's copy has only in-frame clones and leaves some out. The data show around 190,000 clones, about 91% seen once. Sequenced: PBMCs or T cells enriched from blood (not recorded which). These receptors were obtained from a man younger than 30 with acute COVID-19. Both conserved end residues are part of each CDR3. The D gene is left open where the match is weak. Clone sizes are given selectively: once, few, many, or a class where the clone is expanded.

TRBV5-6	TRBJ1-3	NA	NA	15	CASSFKDSSGNTIYF	TGTGCCAGCAGCTTTAAGGACTCCTCTGGAAACACCATATATTTT
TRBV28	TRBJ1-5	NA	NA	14	CASSLQGFNQPQHF	TGTGCCAGCAGTTTACAGGGGTTCAATCAGCCCCAGCATTTT
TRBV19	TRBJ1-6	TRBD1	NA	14	CASSRGQDGSPLHF	TGTGCCAGTAGCCGGGGACAGGACGGGTCACCCCTCCACTTT
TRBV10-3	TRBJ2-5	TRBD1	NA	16	CAISPSGGTQGGTQYF	TGTGCCATCAGCCCGTCAGGGGGCACCCAGGGAGGGACCCAGTACTTC
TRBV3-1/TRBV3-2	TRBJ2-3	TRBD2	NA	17	CASSQDLAGGLGDTQYF	TGTGCCAGCAGCCAGGATCTAGCGGGAGGGCTAGGTGATACGCAGTATTTT
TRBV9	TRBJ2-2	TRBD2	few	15	CASSVAGTNTGELFF	TGTGCCAGCAGCGTAGCAGGGACTAATACCGGGGAGCTGTTTTTT
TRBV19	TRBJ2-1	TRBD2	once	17	CASSIGLAGGYYNEQFF	TGTGCCAGTAGTATAGGACTAGCGGGAGGGTACTACAATGAGCAGTTCTTC
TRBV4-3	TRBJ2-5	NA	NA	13	CASSQFSAETQYF	TGCGCCAGCAGCCAATTCAGCGCCGAGACCCAGTACTTC
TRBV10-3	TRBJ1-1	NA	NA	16	CAISDNLQNRNTEAFF	TGTGCCATCAGTGATAATTTACAGAACAGAAACACTGAAGCTTTCTTT
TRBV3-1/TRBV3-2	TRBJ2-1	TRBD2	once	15	CASSRLAAPGNEQFF	TGTGCCAGCAGCCGTCTAGCGGCCCCGGGCAATGAGCAGTTCTTC
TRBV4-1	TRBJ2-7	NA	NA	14	CASSQYSSVLEQYF	TGCGCCAGCAGCCAGTACAGTTCCGTGCTCGAGCAGTACTTC
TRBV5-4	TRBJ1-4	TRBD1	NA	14	CASSTGTGREKLFF	TGTGCCAGCAGCACCGGGACAGGGCGTGAAAAACTGTTTTTT
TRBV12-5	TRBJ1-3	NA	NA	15	CASGPQPQGSDTIYF	TGTGCTAGTGGCCCACAGCCACAGGGATCGGACACCATATATTTT
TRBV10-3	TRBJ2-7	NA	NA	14	CAISESAFSGEQYF	TGTGCCATCAGTGAGTCGGCTTTTTCAGGGGAGCAGTACTTC
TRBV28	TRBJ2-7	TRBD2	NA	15	CASSSSGMISHEQYF	TGTGCCAGCAGTTCTAGCGGGATGATCTCCCACGAGCAGTACTTC
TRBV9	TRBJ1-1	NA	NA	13	CASSARVNTEAFF	TGTGCCAGCAGCGCCCGGGTGAACACTGAAGCTTTCTTT
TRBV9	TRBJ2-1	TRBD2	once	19	CASSVEGGSALSVYNEQFF	TGTGCCAGCAGCGTAGAGGGCGGGAGTGCATTATCCGTCTACAATGAGCAGTTCTTC
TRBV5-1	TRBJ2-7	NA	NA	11	CASRQGSEQYF	TGCGCCAGCAGGCAGGGGAGCGAGCAGTACTTC
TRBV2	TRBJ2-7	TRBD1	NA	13	CASGGQDLSEQYF	TGTGCCAGCGGAGGACAGGACCTCTCCGAGCAGTACTTC
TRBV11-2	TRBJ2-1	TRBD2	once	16	CASSLLAGGPYNEQFF	TGTGCCAGCAGCTTGCTAGCGGGAGGCCCGTACAATGAGCAGTTCTTC
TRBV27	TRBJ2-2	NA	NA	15	CASSLNPTHTGELFF	TGTGCCAGCAGTTTGAACCCTACTCACACCGGGGAGCTGTTTTTT
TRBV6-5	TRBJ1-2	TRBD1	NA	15	CATQGGHVSNYGYTF	TGTGCCACGCAGGGGGGACACGTGTCTAACTATGGCTACACCTTC
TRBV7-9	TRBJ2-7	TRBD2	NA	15	CASSLGPSGTREQYF	TGTGCCAGCAGCTTAGGTCCTAGCGGGACCCGGGAGCAGTACTTC
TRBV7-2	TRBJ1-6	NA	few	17	CASSFNPRNLRGSPLHF	TGTGCCAGCAGCTTTAACCCCCGCAATTTAAGGGGTTCACCCCTCCACTTT
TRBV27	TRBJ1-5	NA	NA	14	CASSFQGGDQPQHF	TGTGCCAGCAGTTTCCAGGGAGGAGATCAGCCCCAGCATTTT
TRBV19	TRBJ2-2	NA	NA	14	CASSASLNTGELFF	TGTGCCAGTAGCGCTAGCCTCAACACCGGGGAGCTGTTTTTT
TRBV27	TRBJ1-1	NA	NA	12	CASSTMNTEAFF	TGTGCCAGCAGTACAATGAACACTGAAGCTTTCTTT
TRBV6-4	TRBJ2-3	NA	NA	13	CASSGRGTDTQYF	TGTGCCAGCAGTGGTAGAGGCACAGATACGCAGTATTTT
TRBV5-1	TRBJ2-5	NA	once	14	CASSFSSTEETQYF	TGCGCCAGCAGCTTTAGTAGCACGGAAGAGACCCAGTACTTC
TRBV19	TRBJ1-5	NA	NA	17	CASSIEEGAGRNQPQHF	TGTGCCAGTAGTATAGAGGAAGGGGCCGGGAGGAATCAGCCCCAGCATTTT
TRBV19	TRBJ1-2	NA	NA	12	CASSMSTSGYTF	TGTGCCAGTAGTATGAGTACGAGTGGCTACACCTTC
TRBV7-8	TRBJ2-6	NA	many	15	CASSLGGPGANVLTF	TGTGCCAGCAGCTTAGGGGGCCCGGGGGCCAACGTCCTGACTTTC
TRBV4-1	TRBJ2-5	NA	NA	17	CASSQGIRQGSEETQYF	TGCGCCAGCAGCCAAGGAATACGGCAGGGGTCCGAAGAGACCCAGTACTTC
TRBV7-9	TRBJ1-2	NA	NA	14	CASSLELLNYGYTF	TGTGCCAGCAGCTTAGAACTCCTGAACTATGGCTACACCTTC
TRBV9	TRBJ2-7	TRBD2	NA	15	CASSPGGGIVYEQYF	TGTGCCAGCAGCCCCGGGGGGGGGATTGTCTACGAGCAGTACTTC
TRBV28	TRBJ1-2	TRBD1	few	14	CASSLPGTGVGYTF	TGTGCCAGCAGTTTACCCGGGACAGGGGTCGGCTACACCTTC
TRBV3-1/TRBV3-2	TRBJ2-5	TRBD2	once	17	CASSQDWREVIQETQYF	TGTGCCAGCAGCCAAGATTGGCGGGAGGTAATTCAAGAGACCCAGTACTTC
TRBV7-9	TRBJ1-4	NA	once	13	CASSLDGDEKLFF	TGTGCCAGCAGTCTGGACGGGGATGAAAAACTGTTTTTT
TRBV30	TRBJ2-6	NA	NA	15	CAWSVWGPGANVLTF	TGTGCCTGGAGTGTGTGGGGCCCTGGGGCCAACGTCCTGACTTTC
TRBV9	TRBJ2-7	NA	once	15	CASSVGPYPSVEQYF	TGTGCCAGCAGCGTAGGTCCGTATCCATCGGTCGAGCAGTACTTC
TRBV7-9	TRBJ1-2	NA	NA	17	CASSSGWTQGRNYGYTF	TGTGCCAGCAGCTCAGGGTGGACGCAGGGGCGTAACTATGGCTACACCTTC
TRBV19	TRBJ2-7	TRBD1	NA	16	CASSIARGQRRYEQYF	TGTGCCAGTAGTATAGCTAGGGGACAGAGGCGCTACGAGCAGTACTTC
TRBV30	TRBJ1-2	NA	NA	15	CAWSVRGGNSYGYTF	TGTGCCTGGAGTGTACGGGGGGGTAATTCCTATGGCTACACCTTC
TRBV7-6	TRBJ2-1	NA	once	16	CASSLLWTLSYNEQFF	TGTGCCAGCAGCTTATTATGGACTCTCTCCTACAATGAGCAGTTCTTC
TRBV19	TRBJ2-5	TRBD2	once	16	CASRPGLAGPQETQYF	TGTGCCAGTAGGCCGGGACTAGCGGGCCCTCAAGAGACCCAGTACTTC
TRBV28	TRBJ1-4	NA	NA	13	CASKTTPNEKLFF	TGTGCCAGTAAGACGACACCAAATGAAAAACTGTTTTTT
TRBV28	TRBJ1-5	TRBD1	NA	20	CASSLIQGTGPLWGNQPQHF	TGTGCCAGCAGTTTGATTCAGGGGACAGGGCCCCTCTGGGGCAATCAGCCCCAGCATTTT
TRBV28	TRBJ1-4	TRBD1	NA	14	CAIQGAHPNEKLFF	TGTGCCATACAGGGGGCGCACCCTAATGAAAAACTGTTTTTT
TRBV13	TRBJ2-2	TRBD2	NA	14	CASRRTSGAGELFF	TGTGCCAGCAGGAGGACTAGCGGGGCCGGGGAGCTGTTTTTT